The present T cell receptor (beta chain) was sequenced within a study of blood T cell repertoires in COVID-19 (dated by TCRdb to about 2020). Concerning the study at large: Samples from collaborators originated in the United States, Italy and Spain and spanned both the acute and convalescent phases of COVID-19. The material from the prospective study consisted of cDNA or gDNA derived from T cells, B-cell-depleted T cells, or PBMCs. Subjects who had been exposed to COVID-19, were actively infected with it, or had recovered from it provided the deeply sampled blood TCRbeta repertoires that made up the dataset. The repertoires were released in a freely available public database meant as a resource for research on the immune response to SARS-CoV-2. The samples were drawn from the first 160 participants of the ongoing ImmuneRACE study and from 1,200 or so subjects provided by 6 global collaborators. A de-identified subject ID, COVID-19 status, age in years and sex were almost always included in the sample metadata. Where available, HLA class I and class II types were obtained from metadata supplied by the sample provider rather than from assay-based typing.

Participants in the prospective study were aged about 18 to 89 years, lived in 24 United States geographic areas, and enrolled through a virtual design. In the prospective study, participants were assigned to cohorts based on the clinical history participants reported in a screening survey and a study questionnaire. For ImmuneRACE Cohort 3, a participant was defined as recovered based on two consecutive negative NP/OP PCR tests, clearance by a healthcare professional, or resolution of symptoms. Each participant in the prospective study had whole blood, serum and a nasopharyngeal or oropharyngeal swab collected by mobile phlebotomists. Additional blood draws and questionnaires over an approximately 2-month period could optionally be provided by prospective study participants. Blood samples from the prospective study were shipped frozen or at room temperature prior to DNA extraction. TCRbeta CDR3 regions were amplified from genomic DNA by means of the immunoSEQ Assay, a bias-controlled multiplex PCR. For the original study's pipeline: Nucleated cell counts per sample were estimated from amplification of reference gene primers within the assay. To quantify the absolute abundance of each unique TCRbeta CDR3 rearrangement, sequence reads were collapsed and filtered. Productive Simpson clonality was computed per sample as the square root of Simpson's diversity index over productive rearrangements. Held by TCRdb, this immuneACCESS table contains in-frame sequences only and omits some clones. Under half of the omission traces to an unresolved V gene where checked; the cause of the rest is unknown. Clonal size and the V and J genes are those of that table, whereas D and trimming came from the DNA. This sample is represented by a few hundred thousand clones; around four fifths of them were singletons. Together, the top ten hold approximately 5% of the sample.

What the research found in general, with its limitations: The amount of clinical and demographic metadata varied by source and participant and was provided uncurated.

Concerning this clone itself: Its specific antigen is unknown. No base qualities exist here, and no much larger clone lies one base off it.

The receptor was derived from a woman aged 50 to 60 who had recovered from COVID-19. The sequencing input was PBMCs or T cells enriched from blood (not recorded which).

The CDR3 is CASSQGLAGASPLHF. The nucleotide sequence is TGTGCCAGCAGCCAAGGGTTGGCAGGGGCTTCACCCCTCCACTTT. This chain is built from TRBV14 and TRBJ1-6; the D region possibly corresponds to TRBD1 (6 bases align). The germline V gene yields SGHDN for CDR1 and FVKESK for CDR2. The germline ends are 13 bases apart after V is trimmed by 1 base and J by 9 bases. There are 15 amino acids in the CDR3, from cysteine to phenylalanine inclusive. Here the CDR3 DNA is all that survives: 45 bases in frame from base 1.